The rows below give T cell receptor beta chains drawn from one sample of a study of cytomegalovirus exposure and HLA in healthy donors. Profiled with immunoSEQ multiplex PCR; TCRdb holds only in-frame clones, not every one. Among roughly 150,000 clones listed, roughly 84% were seen once. The sequenced material came from PBMCs. The receptors come from a man in his thirties or forties in good health and CMV-seronegative. The CDR3 runs from the conserved cysteine through the conserved F or W. Each record gives: clone size, D gene, J gene, V gene, CDR3 protein, CDR3 DNA. The D gene is left open where the match is weak. Size is omitted from some rows. Given values are once, few, many or a class for expanded clones.

abundance: -; d_gene: -; j_gene: TRBJ2-7; v_gene: TRBV5-4; CDR3aa: CASSLFETGYYEQYF; CDR3nt: TGTGCCAGCAGCTTGTTCGAGACAGGATACTACGAGCAGTACTTC
abundance: -; d_gene: TRBD1; j_gene: TRBJ1-5; v_gene: TRBV5-1; CDR3aa: CASSLAGQDQPQHF; CDR3nt: TGCGCCAGCAGCTTGGCCGGACAGGATCAGCCCCAGCATTTT
abundance: -; d_gene: TRBD1; j_gene: TRBJ2-5; v_gene: TRBV7-9; CDR3aa: CASSFRTGRQETQYF; CDR3nt: TGTGCCAGCAGCTTCCGGACAGGCCGACAAGAGACCCAGTACTTC
abundance: -; d_gene: TRBD2; j_gene: TRBJ2-1; v_gene: TRBV6-4; CDR3aa: CASSAIAGTLNGEQFF; CDR3nt: TGTGCCAGCAGTGCAATAGCGGGAACACTTAACGGCGAGCAGTTCTTC
abundance: -; d_gene: -; j_gene: TRBJ1-6; v_gene: TRBV28; CDR3aa: CASSFTGYNSPLHF; CDR3nt: TGTGCCAGCAGTTTCACAGGGTATAATTCACCCCTCCACTTT
abundance: -; d_gene: TRBD1; j_gene: TRBJ1-1; v_gene: TRBV29-1; CDR3aa: CSVEIGRGQGEAFF; CDR3nt: TGCAGCGTTGAAATCGGTAGGGGGCAGGGTGAAGCTTTCTTT
abundance: -; d_gene: -; j_gene: TRBJ1-4; v_gene: TRBV10-3; CDR3aa: CAISESRSETAEKLFF; CDR3nt: TGTGCCATCAGTGAGTCGCGGTCGGAGACCGCTGAAAAACTGTTTTTT
abundance: few; d_gene: -; j_gene: TRBJ2-3; v_gene: TRBV7-7; CDR3aa: CASSANGVTDTQYF; CDR3nt: TGTGCCAGCAGCGCCAACGGGGTCACAGATACGCAGTATTTT
abundance: -; d_gene: -; j_gene: TRBJ1-2; v_gene: TRBV5-6; CDR3aa: CASSPTASSNYGYTF; CDR3nt: TGTGCCAGCAGCCCCACGGCTAGCTCTAACTATGGCTACACCTTC
abundance: -; d_gene: -; j_gene: TRBJ2-1; v_gene: TRBV14; CDR3aa: CASSQAFRYNEQFF; CDR3nt: TGTGCCAGCAGCCAAGCGTTTAGATACAATGAGCAGTTCTTC
abundance: -; d_gene: -; j_gene: TRBJ1-5; v_gene: TRBV2; CDR3aa: CASSEVADPQHF; CDR3nt: TGTGCCAGCAGTGAAGTTGCAGATCCCCAGCATTTT
abundance: -; d_gene: -; j_gene: TRBJ2-7; v_gene: TRBV10-3; CDR3aa: CAISSTDYEQYF; CDR3nt: TGTGCCATCAGTTCCACTGACTACGAGCAGTACTTC
abundance: -; d_gene: -; j_gene: TRBJ2-2; v_gene: TRBV27; CDR3aa: CASSLASLSRELFF; CDR3nt: TGTGCCAGCAGTTTAGCGAGCTTATCCCGGGAGCTGTTTTTT
abundance: few; d_gene: -; j_gene: TRBJ2-7; v_gene: TRBV11-3; CDR3aa: CASSPRSSISYEQYF; CDR3nt: TGTGCCAGCAGCCCAAGGAGCAGCATATCCTACGAGCAGTACTTC
abundance: -; d_gene: -; j_gene: TRBJ2-7; v_gene: TRBV6-5; CDR3aa: CASSPLTGTYEQYF; CDR3nt: TGTGCCAGCAGCCCGCTGACAGGCACCTACGAGCAGTACTTC